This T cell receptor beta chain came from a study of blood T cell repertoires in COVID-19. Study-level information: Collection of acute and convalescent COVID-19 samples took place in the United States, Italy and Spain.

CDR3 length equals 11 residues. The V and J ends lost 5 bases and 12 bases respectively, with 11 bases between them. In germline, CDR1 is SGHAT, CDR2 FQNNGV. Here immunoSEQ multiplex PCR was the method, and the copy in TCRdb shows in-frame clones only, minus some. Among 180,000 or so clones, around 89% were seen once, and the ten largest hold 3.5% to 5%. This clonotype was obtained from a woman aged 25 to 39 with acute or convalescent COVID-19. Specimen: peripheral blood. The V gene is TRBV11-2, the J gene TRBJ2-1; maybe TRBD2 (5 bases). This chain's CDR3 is CASSVGGWQFF. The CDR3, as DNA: TGTGCCAGCAGCGTGGGCGGGTGGCAGTTCTTC.